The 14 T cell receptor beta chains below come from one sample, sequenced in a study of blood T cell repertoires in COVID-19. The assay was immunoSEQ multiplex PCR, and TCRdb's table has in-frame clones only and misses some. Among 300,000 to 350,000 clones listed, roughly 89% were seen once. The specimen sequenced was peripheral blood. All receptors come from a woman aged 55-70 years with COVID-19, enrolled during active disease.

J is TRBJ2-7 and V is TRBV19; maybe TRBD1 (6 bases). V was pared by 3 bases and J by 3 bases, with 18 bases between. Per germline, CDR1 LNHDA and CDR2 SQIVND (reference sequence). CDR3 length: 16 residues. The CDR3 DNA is TGTGCCAGTAGTATTTTTGGGGGCAACCCTTTCTACGAGCAGTACTTC. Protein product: CASSIFGGNPFYEQYF.

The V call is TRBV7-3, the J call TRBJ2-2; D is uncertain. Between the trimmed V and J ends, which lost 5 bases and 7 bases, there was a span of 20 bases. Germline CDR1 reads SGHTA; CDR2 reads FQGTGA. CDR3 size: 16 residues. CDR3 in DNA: TGTGCCAGCAGCCTCCCCTCCTTTGAGGTCGGCGGGGAGCTGTTTTTT. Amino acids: CASSLPSFEVGGELFF. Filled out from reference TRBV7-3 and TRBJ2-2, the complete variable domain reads GAGVSQTPSNKVTEKGKYVELRCDPISGHTALYWYRQSLGQGPEFLIYFQGTGAADDSGLPNDRFFAVRPEGSVSTLKIQRTERGDSAVYLCASSLPSFEVGGELFFGEGSRLTVL.

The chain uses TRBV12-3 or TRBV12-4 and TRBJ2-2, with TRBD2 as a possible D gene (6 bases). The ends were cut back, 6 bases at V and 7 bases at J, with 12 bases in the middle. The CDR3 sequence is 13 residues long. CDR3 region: CASRIGGGGELFF. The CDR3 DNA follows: TGTGCCAGCAGGATCGGGGGTGGCGGGGAGCTGTTTTTT.

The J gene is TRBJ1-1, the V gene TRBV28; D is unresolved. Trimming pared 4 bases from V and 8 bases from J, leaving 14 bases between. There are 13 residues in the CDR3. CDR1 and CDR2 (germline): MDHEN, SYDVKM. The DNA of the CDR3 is TGTGCCAGCAGTTCCCCCCTGAGGGCAGAAGCTTTCTTT. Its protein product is CASSSPLRAEAFF. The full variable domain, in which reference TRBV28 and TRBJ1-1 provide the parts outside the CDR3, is DVKVTQSSRYLVKRTGEKVFLECVQDMDHENMFWYRQDPGLGLRLIYFSYDVKMKEKGDIPEGYSVSREKKERFSLILESASTNQTSMYLCASSSPLRAEAFFGQGTRLTVV.

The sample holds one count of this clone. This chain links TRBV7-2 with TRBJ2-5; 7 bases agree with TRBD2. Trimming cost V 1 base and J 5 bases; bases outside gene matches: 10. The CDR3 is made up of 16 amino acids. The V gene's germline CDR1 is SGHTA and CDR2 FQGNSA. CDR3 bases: TGTGCCAGCAGCTTAGGTCCTAACCACGGGGGGGAGACCCAGTACTTC. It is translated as CASSLGPNHGGETQYF.

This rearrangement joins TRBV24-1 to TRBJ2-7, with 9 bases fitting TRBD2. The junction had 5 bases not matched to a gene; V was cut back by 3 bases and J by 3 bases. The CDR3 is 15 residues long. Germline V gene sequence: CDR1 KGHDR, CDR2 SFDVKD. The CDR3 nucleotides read TGTGCCACCAGTGATCGGCGGGGGGGCCTCTACGAGCAGTACTTC. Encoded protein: CATSDRRGGLYEQYF.

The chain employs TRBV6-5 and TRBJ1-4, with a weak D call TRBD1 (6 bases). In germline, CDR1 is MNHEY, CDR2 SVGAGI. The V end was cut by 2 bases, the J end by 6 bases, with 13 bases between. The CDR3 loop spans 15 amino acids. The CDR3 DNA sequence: TGTGCCAGCAGTTACGGGGGGGCGCGGTATGAAAAACTGTTTTTT. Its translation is CASSYGGARYEKLFF.

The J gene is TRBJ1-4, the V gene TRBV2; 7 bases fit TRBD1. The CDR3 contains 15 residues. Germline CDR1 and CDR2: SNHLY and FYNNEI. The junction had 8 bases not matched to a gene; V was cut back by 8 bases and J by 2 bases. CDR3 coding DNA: TGTGCCAGCGTACAGGGGATAGCGACTAATGAAAAACTGTTTTTT. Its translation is CASVQGIATNEKLFF.

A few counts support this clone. DNA of the CDR3: TGCGCCAGCAGCCAAGATTCTCAGACAGGGGGCTTAAGAAGTTCACCCCTCCACTTT. This gives the protein CASSQDSQTGGLRSSPLHF. The gene calls are TRBV4-1 and TRBJ1-6; TRBD1 aligns across 10 bases. This CDR3 is built from 19 residues. CDR1 is MGHRA and CDR2 is YSYEKL in the germline V gene. With V trimmed by 0 bases and J by 9 bases, 14 bases remained unmatched.

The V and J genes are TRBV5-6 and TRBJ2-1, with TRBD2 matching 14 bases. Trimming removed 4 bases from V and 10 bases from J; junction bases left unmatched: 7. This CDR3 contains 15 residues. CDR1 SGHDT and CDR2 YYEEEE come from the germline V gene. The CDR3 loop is CASSRTSGGPGEQFF. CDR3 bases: TGTGCCAGCAGCCGGACTAGCGGGGGGCCGGGGGAGCAGTTCTTC.

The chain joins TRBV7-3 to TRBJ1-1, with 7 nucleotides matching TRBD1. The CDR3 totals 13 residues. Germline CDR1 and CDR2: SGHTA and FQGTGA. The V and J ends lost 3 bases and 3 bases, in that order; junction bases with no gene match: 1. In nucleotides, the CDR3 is TGTGCCAGCAGCTTTGACAGGGACACTGAAGCTTTCTTT. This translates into CASSFDRDTEAFF.

This CDR3 reads CASSLRQGYTGELFF. The CDR3 DNA reads TGTGCCAGCAGCTTACGACAGGGGTACACCGGGGAGCTGTTTTTT. This chain connects TRBV5-5 to TRBJ2-2; 8 bases fit TRBD1. V lost 2 bases and J lost 3; bases outside the gene matches: 3. Germline CDR1 is SGHKS and CDR2 is YYEKEE (reference sequence). The CDR3 covers 15 residues.

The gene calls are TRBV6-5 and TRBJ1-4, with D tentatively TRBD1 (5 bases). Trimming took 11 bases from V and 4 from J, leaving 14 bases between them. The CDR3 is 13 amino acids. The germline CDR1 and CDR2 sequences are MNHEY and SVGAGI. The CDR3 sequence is CAARRQFNEKLFF. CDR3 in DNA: TGTGCCGCCAGGAGACAGTTTAATGAAAAACTGTTTTTT.

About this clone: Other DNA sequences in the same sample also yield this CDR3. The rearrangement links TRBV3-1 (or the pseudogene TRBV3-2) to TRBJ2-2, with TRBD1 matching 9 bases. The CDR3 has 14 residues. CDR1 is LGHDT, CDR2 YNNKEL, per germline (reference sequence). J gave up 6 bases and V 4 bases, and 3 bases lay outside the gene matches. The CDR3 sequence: CASSPGQGAGELFF. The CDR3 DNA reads TGTGCCAGCAGCCCGGGACAGGGAGCCGGGGAGCTGTTTTTT.